This TCR beta chain was captured by sequencing in a study of blood T cell repertoires in COVID-19. Study information: The United States, Italy and Spain provided the acute and convalescent COVID-19 samples. In each case, the material was cDNA or gDNA derived from T cells, B-cell-depleted T cells, or PBMCs.

In the original analysis: It was from reference gene primer amplification that nucleated cell counts were estimated. Data came from immunoSEQ multiplex PCR; TCRdb stores just in-frame clones and leaves some out. That table supplies the V and J calls and clone size; D and trimming were determined from the DNA. The table shows a few hundred thousand clones, with 88% occurring only once. V was clipped by 1 base and J by 3 bases, with 6 bases between them. The CDR3 contains 13 residues. The V gene's germline CDR1 is SGHAT and CDR2 FQNNGV. The V and J genes are TRBV11-2 and TRBJ1-1, with a possible D match to TRBD1 (5 bases). This TCR came from a woman aged 25-40 years who had recovered from COVID-19. The sequenced sample was peripheral blood. In DNA form, the CDR3 reads TGTGCCAGCAGCTTAGGGACATACACTGAAGCTTTCTTT. This codes for CASSLGTYTEAFF.